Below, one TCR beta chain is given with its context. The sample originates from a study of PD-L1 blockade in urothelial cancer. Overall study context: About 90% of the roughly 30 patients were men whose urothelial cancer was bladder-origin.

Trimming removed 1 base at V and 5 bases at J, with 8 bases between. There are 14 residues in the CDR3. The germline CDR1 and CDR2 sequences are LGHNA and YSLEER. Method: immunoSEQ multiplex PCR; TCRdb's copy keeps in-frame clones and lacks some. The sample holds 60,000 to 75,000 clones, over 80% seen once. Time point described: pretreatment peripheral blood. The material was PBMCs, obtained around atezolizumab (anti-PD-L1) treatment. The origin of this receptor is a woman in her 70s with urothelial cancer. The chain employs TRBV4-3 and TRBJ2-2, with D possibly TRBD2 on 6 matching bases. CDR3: CASSQVAGTGELFF. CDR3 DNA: TGCGCCAGCAGCCAAGTCGCGGGGACCGGGGAGCTGTTTTTT.